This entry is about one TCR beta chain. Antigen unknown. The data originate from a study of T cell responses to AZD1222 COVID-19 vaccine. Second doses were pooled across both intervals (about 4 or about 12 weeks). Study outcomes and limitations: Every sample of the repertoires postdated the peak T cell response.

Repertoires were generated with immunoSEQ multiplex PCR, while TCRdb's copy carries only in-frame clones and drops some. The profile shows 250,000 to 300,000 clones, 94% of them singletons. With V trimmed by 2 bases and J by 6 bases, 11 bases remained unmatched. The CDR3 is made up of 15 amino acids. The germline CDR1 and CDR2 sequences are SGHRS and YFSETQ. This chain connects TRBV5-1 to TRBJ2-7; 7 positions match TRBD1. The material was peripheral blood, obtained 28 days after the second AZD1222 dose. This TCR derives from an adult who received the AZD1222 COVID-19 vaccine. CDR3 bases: TGCGCCAGCAGCTTTCCCCTTGGGACAGACTCCGAGCAGTACTTC. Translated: CASSFPLGTDSEQYF.